These T cell receptor beta chains were read from a single sample in a study of CD8+ T cells in alopecia areata. Repertoires were generated with immunoSEQ multiplex PCR, while TCRdb's copy carries only in-frame clones and drops some. The profile shows approximately 180,000 clones, roughly 53% of them singletons. The sequencing used CD8+ T cells sorted from blood, collected at week 24, from a patient treated with tofacitinib. Receptors originate from a human donor with alopecia areata. CDR3s include the opening cysteine and the closing phenylalanine or tryptophan. Each record gives: CDR3 length, clone size, D gene, V gene, J gene, CDR3 protein, CDR3 DNA. D genes are given only for firm matches. A clone size is listed for some rows: how often the clone was seen (once, few, many), or a class if it is expanded.

>12|many|-|TRBV30|TRBJ1-2
CAWRFGALGYTF
TGTGCCTGGAGATTCGGGGCGCTCGGCTACACCTTC
>15|few|-|TRBV27|TRBJ2-5
CASSPLQNFQETQYF
TGTGCCAGCAGTCCCCTCCAGAATTTCCAAGAGACCCAGTACTTC
>14|-|-|TRBV6-5|TRBJ1-1
CASSPNRHPQEAFF
TGTGCCAGCAGTCCTAACAGACACCCACAGGAGGCTTTCTTT
>15|-|-|TRBV5-6|TRBJ1-5
CASSLGRLDRQPQHF
TGTGCCAGCAGCTTAGGTCGACTAGATAGGCAGCCCCAGCATTTT
>16|few|TRBD2|TRBV29-1|TRBJ2-3
CSVADVAGGRTDTQYF
TGCAGCGTCGCGGACGTGGCGGGGGGGCGGACAGATACGCAGTATTTT
>15|-|TRBD1|TRBV23-1|TRBJ2-1
CASSLDRTGTNEQFF
TGCGCCAGCAGTCTAGATCGGACAGGGACCAATGAGCAGTTCTTC
>15|-|-|TRBV2|TRBJ2-6
CASSVGPSGANVLTF
TGTGCCAGCAGTGTGGGGCCCTCTGGGGCCAACGTCCTGACTTTC
>12|-|-|TRBV18|TRBJ2-2
CASSPRDGELFF
TGTGCCAGCTCACCTCGGGACGGGGAGCTGTTTTTT
>15|-|-|TRBV2|TRBJ1-6
CASSEAGDPNSPLHF
TGTGCCAGCAGTGAAGCGGGGGATCCTAATTCACCCCTCCACTTT
>15|few|-|TRBV19|TRBJ2-2
CASKWGAGNTGELFF
TGTGCCAGTAAATGGGGGGCAGGCAACACCGGGGAGCTGTTTTTT
>15|-|TRBD1|TRBV29-1|TRBJ1-4
CSVEDPEKGAGWSFF
TGCAGCGTTGAAGACCCCGAGAAGGGGGCGGGTTGGTCGTTTTTT
>12|-|-|TRBV29-1|TRBJ1-1
CSVSKQNTEAFF
TGCAGCGTTAGCAAGCAGAACACTGAAGCTTTCTTT
>13|-|-|TRBV9|TRBJ2-1
CASSTTRDNEQFF
TGTGCCAGCAGCACGACAAGAGACAATGAGCAGTTCTTC
>15|few|TRBD1|TRBV30|TRBJ1-6
CAWRTDRGGNSPLHF
TGTGCCTGGAGGACGGACAGGGGGGGGAATTCACCCCTCCACTTT
>11|few|-|TRBV25-1|TRBJ2-7
CASRIGYEQYF
TGTGCCAGCAGGATCGGCTACGAGCAGTACTTC
>14|-|-|TRBV11-1|TRBJ2-7
CASSLDTGIYEQYF
TGTGCCAGCAGCTTAGACACCGGAATTTACGAGCAGTACTTC
>14|-|-|TRBV30|TRBJ1-2
CAWTSDAANYGYTF
TGTGCCTGGACCAGCGACGCCGCTAACTATGGCTACACCTTC
>12|-|TRBD1|TRBV29-1|TRBJ2-5
CSVGDRWETQYF
TGCAGCGTTGGGGACAGGTGGGAGACCCAGTACTTC
>10|-|-|TRBV29-1|TRBJ2-7
CSVGGNEQYF
TGCAGCGTTGGAGGTAACGAGCAGTACTTC
>17|-|-|TRBV13|TRBJ2-1
CASSLGLRTSSYNEQFF
TGTGCCAGCAGCTTAGGGTTGCGTACGAGCTCCTACAATGAGCAGTTCTTC
>16|-|TRBD1|TRBV11-2|TRBJ2-7
CASSPGWRQGDREQYF
TGTGCCAGCAGCCCCGGTTGGAGACAGGGCGATCGCGAGCAGTACTTC
>14|-|TRBD2|TRBV6-5|TRBJ2-1
CASSYSGGSGEQFF
TGTGCCAGCAGTTACTCGGGAGGGTCAGGTGAGCAGTTCTTC